This paragraph covers one T cell receptor (beta chain) sequence. The sample is drawn from a study of memory CD8 T cells in hepatitis C reinfection. Whole-study context: After reinfection, a couple of primary-infection resolvers became chronically infected. Pre-reinfection samples were taken 55 to 20 weeks before detection.

The data were produced by immunoSEQ multiplex PCR, yet TCRdb's version contains in-frame clones alone and is incomplete. The sample has approximately 51,000 clones, around 92% seen once. Time point indicated: pre-reinfection, 55 to 20 weeks before reinfection detection. TCR sequencing was done directly ex vivo on sorted cells, without expansion in vitro. At all three reinfection time points, viable CD3+ CD8+ CD45RO- cells from a couple of donors served as controls. V lost 0 bases and J 2 bases, leaving 8 bases between the germline ends. CDR1 is MNHEY and CDR2 is SMNVEV in the germline V gene (reference sequence). The CDR3 length is 15 residues.

The sequenced material came from naive CD8+ T cells sorted from blood. The V and J genes are TRBV27 and TRBJ1-5; weak D call: TRBD1 (5 bases). The TCR originated in a man between 18 and 29 years old with hepatitis C virus infection. CDR3 amino acids: CASSLSTGGNQPQHF. As DNA, the CDR3 is TGTGCCAGCAGTTTATCCACAGGTGGCAATCAGCCCCAGCATTTT.